This is a list of T cell receptor beta chains from one sample in a study of cytomegalovirus exposure and HLA in healthy donors. Some clones are missing from TCRdb's copy, which holds only in-frame ones; the method was immunoSEQ multiplex PCR. Among about 160,000 clones, around four fifths were seen once, and the ten largest hold 2% to 2.5%. The sequenced sample consisted of PBMCs. All receptors derive from a man aged 30-40 years in good health and CMV-seropositive. The CDR3 runs from the conserved cysteine through the conserved F or W. The order of the fields is V gene, clone size, D gene, J gene, CDR3 DNA, CDR3 protein. A D gene is named only where the DNA matches it firmly. Size values are once, few and many counts, or a class for expanded clones, and some rows have none.

v_call: TRBV27
clone_size: .
d_call: .
j_call: TRBJ1-6
cdr3_nt: TGTGCCAGCAGTCCTACGGGGGGCGAGATAATTCACCCCCTCCACTTT
cdr3_aa: CASSPTGGEIIHPLHF

v_call: TRBV6-5
clone_size: .
d_call: TRBD1
j_call: TRBJ1-2
cdr3_nt: TGTGCCAGCAGTGAGACAGGGGCCGCATCTGGCTACACCTTC
cdr3_aa: CASSETGAASGYTF

v_call: TRBV11-2
clone_size: .
d_call: .
j_call: TRBJ2-7
cdr3_nt: TGTGCCAGCAGCCCCCTCAGGAGGGCCTACGAGCAGTACTTC
cdr3_aa: CASSPLRRAYEQYF

v_call: TRBV9
clone_size: .
d_call: TRBD2
j_call: TRBJ2-5
cdr3_nt: TGTGCCAGCGAAGTAGCGGGGGGGCGGAAGACCCAGTACTTC
cdr3_aa: CASEVAGGRKTQYF

v_call: TRBV6-7
clone_size: once
d_call: TRBD2
j_call: TRBJ2-1
cdr3_nt: TGTGCCAGCCCAGGGCTAGCGGGGGTATATGAGCAGTTCTTC
cdr3_aa: CASPGLAGVYEQFF

v_call: TRBV7-2
clone_size: .
d_call: TRBD2
j_call: TRBJ2-3
cdr3_nt: TGTGCCAGCAGCTTAGCGGGGATAGCGGGGGGCACAGATACGCAGTATTTT
cdr3_aa: CASSLAGIAGGTDTQYF

v_call: TRBV7-2
clone_size: .
d_call: TRBD1
j_call: TRBJ1-1
cdr3_nt: TGTGCCAGCAGCTTAGTGGGACAGGGGTACACTGAAGCTTTCTTT
cdr3_aa: CASSLVGQGYTEAFF

v_call: TRBV6-1
clone_size: .
d_call: TRBD1
j_call: TRBJ1-4
cdr3_nt: TGTGCCAGCAGTGAAGACGACAGGGGATCTAATGAAAAACTGTTTTTT
cdr3_aa: CASSEDDRGSNEKLFF

v_call: TRBV5-6
clone_size: .
d_call: .
j_call: TRBJ2-2
cdr3_nt: TGTGCCAGCAGCCTCAGGGTTATTTCACCCGGGGAGCTGTTTTTT
cdr3_aa: CASSLRVISPGELFF

v_call: TRBV6-6
clone_size: .
d_call: TRBD1
j_call: TRBJ1-1
cdr3_nt: TGTGCCAGCAGCACGGACAGGGGGAGCACTGAAGCTTTCTTT
cdr3_aa: CASSTDRGSTEAFF

v_call: TRBV6-6
clone_size: .
d_call: TRBD1
j_call: TRBJ1-1
cdr3_nt: TGTGCCAGCAGTTACTGGACAGGGGGGAACACTGAAGCTTTCTTT
cdr3_aa: CASSYWTGGNTEAFF

v_call: TRBV18
clone_size: .
d_call: TRBD1
j_call: TRBJ1-4
cdr3_nt: TGTGCCAGCTCTCCAAGGGGGCGAGGTGAAAAACTGTTTTTT
cdr3_aa: CASSPRGRGEKLFF

v_call: TRBV4-2
clone_size: .
d_call: TRBD1
j_call: TRBJ1-4
cdr3_nt: TGTGCCAGCAGCCAAGATTCGGACAGGGTTTCAACTAATGAAAAACTGTTTTTT
cdr3_aa: CASSQDSDRVSTNEKLFF

v_call: TRBV7-8
clone_size: .
d_call: .
j_call: TRBJ2-1
cdr3_nt: TGTGCCAGCAGCTTCGACAACTACAATGAGCAGTTCTTC
cdr3_aa: CASSFDNYNEQFF

v_call: TRBV7-6
clone_size: few
d_call: .
j_call: TRBJ1-5
cdr3_nt: TGTGCCAGCAGCCGGATGTCGGGGGTCAATCAGCCCCAGCATTTT
cdr3_aa: CASSRMSGVNQPQHF

v_call: TRBV7-2
clone_size: .
d_call: TRBD1
j_call: TRBJ1-2
cdr3_nt: TGTGCCAGCAGCCACCGGGACAGGGACTATGGCTACACCTTC
cdr3_aa: CASSHRDRDYGYTF

v_call: TRBV7-3
clone_size: .
d_call: .
j_call: TRBJ2-7
cdr3_nt: TGTGCCAGCAGCCCCGGGACTGGGTACGAGCAGTACTTC
cdr3_aa: CASSPGTGYEQYF

v_call: TRBV11-2
clone_size: .
d_call: TRBD2
j_call: TRBJ2-6
cdr3_nt: TGTGCCAGCAGCCCAGGACTAGCGGGGGAGACTGGGGCCAACGTCCTGACTTTC
cdr3_aa: CASSPGLAGETGANVLTF

v_call: TRBV9
clone_size: .
d_call: TRBD1
j_call: TRBJ2-7
cdr3_nt: TGTGCCAGCAGCTTGCGGAACGAGGGGGCGTACGAGCAGTACTTC
cdr3_aa: CASSLRNEGAYEQYF

v_call: TRBV9
clone_size: .
d_call: .
j_call: TRBJ2-1
cdr3_nt: TGTGCCAGCAATGGAAGGGGGGGGGATTCCTACAATGAGCAGTTCTTC
cdr3_aa: CASNGRGGDSYNEQFF

v_call: TRBV5-4
clone_size: .
d_call: .
j_call: TRBJ1-4
cdr3_nt: TGTGCCAGCAGCCAAAACGGAGGTAATGAAAAACTGTTTTTT
cdr3_aa: CASSQNGGNEKLFF

v_call: TRBV2
clone_size: few
d_call: .
j_call: TRBJ2-7
cdr3_nt: TGTGCCAGCAAAGAGTATAGCTCCTACGAGCAGTACTTC
cdr3_aa: CASKEYSSYEQYF

v_call: TRBV4-3
clone_size: .
d_call: .
j_call: TRBJ1-2
cdr3_nt: TGCGCCAGCAGCCAAGATAGCGCAGGGGCAGGCTATGGCTACACCTTC
cdr3_aa: CASSQDSAGAGYGYTF

v_call: TRBV5-6
clone_size: .
d_call: .
j_call: TRBJ2-5
cdr3_nt: TGTGCCAGCAGCAACGACAGGCGCCAAGAGACCCAGTACTTC
cdr3_aa: CASSNDRRQETQYF

v_call: TRBV11-3
clone_size: .
d_call: TRBD2
j_call: TRBJ2-1
cdr3_nt: TGTGCCAGCAGCTTAGTCGGGCTAGCGGGCGACAATGAGCAGTTCTTC
cdr3_aa: CASSLVGLAGDNEQFF

v_call: TRBV10-1
clone_size: .
d_call: .
j_call: TRBJ2-7
cdr3_nt: TGCGCCAGCAGCCGCGATCCAGGGCTCGAGCAGTACTTC
cdr3_aa: CASSRDPGLEQYF

v_call: TRBV25-1
clone_size: .
d_call: .
j_call: TRBJ2-7
cdr3_nt: TGTGCCAGCAGTGACCAGGTCGAGCAGTACTTC
cdr3_aa: CASSDQVEQYF

v_call: TRBV25-1
clone_size: .
d_call: TRBD1
j_call: TRBJ1-3
cdr3_nt: TGTGCCAGCAGCGACTCGACAGGGTCCTCTGGAAACACCATATATTTT
cdr3_aa: CASSDSTGSSGNTIYF

v_call: TRBV7-9
clone_size: .
d_call: .
j_call: TRBJ2-2
cdr3_nt: TGTGCCAGCCCGGGGGGCGTCACCGGGGAGCTGTTTTTT
cdr3_aa: CASPGGVTGELFF

v_call: TRBV4-1
clone_size: .
d_call: TRBD1
j_call: TRBJ1-2
cdr3_nt: TGCGCCAGCAGCCTAACAGCAGCCGGGACAGGATTAAACTATGGCTACACCTTC
cdr3_aa: CASSLTAAGTGLNYGYTF

v_call: TRBV5-1
clone_size: .
d_call: .
j_call: TRBJ2-3
cdr3_nt: TGCGCCAGCAGCTTTTTGGCGGATCCAAGGAGCACAGATACGCAGTATTTT
cdr3_aa: CASSFLADPRSTDTQYF

v_call: TRBV11-2
clone_size: .
d_call: TRBD1
j_call: TRBJ2-7
cdr3_nt: TGTGCCAGCAGCGCAACGACAGGGGCCTACGAGCAGTACTTC
cdr3_aa: CASSATTGAYEQYF

v_call: TRBV6-4
clone_size: .
d_call: TRBD2
j_call: TRBJ2-3
cdr3_nt: TGTGCCAGCAGTTCTAGCGGGGGCCAGATCACAGATACGCAGTATTTT
cdr3_aa: CASSSSGGQITDTQYF

v_call: TRBV4-1
clone_size: .
d_call: TRBD1
j_call: TRBJ1-2
cdr3_nt: TGCGCCAGCAGCCCGTTTTTAACAGGGGAGGATGGCTACACCTTC
cdr3_aa: CASSPFLTGEDGYTF

v_call: TRBV4-3
clone_size: .
d_call: .
j_call: TRBJ2-1
cdr3_nt: TGCGCCAGCAGCCAAGGGGCAATAGGCTCCTACAATGAGCAGTTCTTC
cdr3_aa: CASSQGAIGSYNEQFF

v_call: TRBV6-5
clone_size: once
d_call: TRBD1
j_call: TRBJ1-1
cdr3_nt: TGTGCCAGTACAGGGGGGACTGAAGCTTTCTTT
cdr3_aa: CASTGGTEAFF

v_call: TRBV4-1
clone_size: .
d_call: .
j_call: TRBJ2-5
cdr3_nt: TGCGCCAGCAGCCAAGGCTCGGGAGAGACCCAGTACTTC
cdr3_aa: CASSQGSGETQYF

v_call: TRBV19
clone_size: .
d_call: .
j_call: TRBJ1-2
cdr3_nt: TGTGCCAGTAGCCTCTCTATGGCTAACTATGGCTACACCTTC
cdr3_aa: CASSLSMANYGYTF

v_call: TRBV7-6
clone_size: .
d_call: .
j_call: TRBJ1-1
cdr3_nt: TGTGCCAGCAGCTTAGACAGAAACACTGAAGCTTTCTTT
cdr3_aa: CASSLDRNTEAFF

v_call: TRBV4-1
clone_size: .
d_call: TRBD2
j_call: TRBJ2-3
cdr3_nt: TGCGCCAGCAGCCAATTAGCGGGGGGGAGCGATACGCAGTATTTT
cdr3_aa: CASSQLAGGSDTQYF

v_call: TRBV2
clone_size: .
d_call: .
j_call: TRBJ1-1
cdr3_nt: TGTGCCAGCAGTGTACCTTCAGGGTTATTGAACACTGAAGCTTTCTTT
cdr3_aa: CASSVPSGLLNTEAFF

v_call: TRBV27
clone_size: few
d_call: TRBD1
j_call: TRBJ2-3
cdr3_nt: TGTGCCAGCACCCTAGGACAGGGAGGCACAGATACGCAGTATTTT
cdr3_aa: CASTLGQGGTDTQYF

v_call: TRBV4-3
clone_size: .
d_call: .
j_call: TRBJ1-1
cdr3_nt: TGCGCCAGCAGCCAAACTTCAAGAGGCACTGAAGCTTTCTTT
cdr3_aa: CASSQTSRGTEAFF

v_call: TRBV7-7
clone_size: once
d_call: TRBD1
j_call: TRBJ2-7
cdr3_nt: TGTGCTAGCAGCTTATTCTCCGGGACAGGGGGCGGCGAGCAGTACTTC
cdr3_aa: CASSLFSGTGGGEQYF

v_call: TRBV30
clone_size: .
d_call: .
j_call: TRBJ1-6
cdr3_nt: TGTGCCTGGAGGTACAATAATTCACCCCTCCACTTT
cdr3_aa: CAWRYNNSPLHF

v_call: TRBV11-2
clone_size: .
d_call: .
j_call: TRBJ2-4
cdr3_nt: TGTGCCAGCAGCATATTGACAGGTCTAGCCAAAAACATTCAGTACTTC
cdr3_aa: CASSILTGLAKNIQYF

v_call: TRBV11-2
clone_size: once
d_call: .
j_call: TRBJ1-1
cdr3_nt: TGTGCCAGTAAATGGGGGGAGAACACTGAAGCTTTCTTT
cdr3_aa: CASKWGENTEAFF

v_call: TRBV7-9
clone_size: few
d_call: .
j_call: TRBJ1-2
cdr3_nt: TGTGCCAGCAGCATCGTCTATGGCTACACCTTC
cdr3_aa: CASSIVYGYTF

v_call: TRBV4-3
clone_size: .
d_call: TRBD1
j_call: TRBJ2-3
cdr3_nt: TGCGCCAGCAGCCAAGTTGGACAGGGAACAGATACGCAGTATTTT
cdr3_aa: CASSQVGQGTDTQYF

v_call: TRBV9
clone_size: few
d_call: .
j_call: TRBJ2-2
cdr3_nt: TGTGCCAGCAGCGTAGATCGCGGGGTGAACACCGGGGAGCTGTTTTTT
cdr3_aa: CASSVDRGVNTGELFF

v_call: TRBV5-1
clone_size: .
d_call: TRBD1
j_call: TRBJ1-1
cdr3_nt: TGCGCCAGCAGCTGGGGGACAGGGGTTTGGGAAACTGAAGCTTTCTTT
cdr3_aa: CASSWGTGVWETEAFF

v_call: TRBV19
clone_size: .
d_call: .
j_call: TRBJ1-1
cdr3_nt: TGTGCCAGTACCTACGGACTCCTGATGAACACTGAAGCTTTCTTT
cdr3_aa: CASTYGLLMNTEAFF

v_call: TRBV11-2
clone_size: .
d_call: .
j_call: TRBJ2-3
cdr3_nt: TGTGCCAGCAGCTTAGGCCAGAGCACAGATACGCAGTATTTT
cdr3_aa: CASSLGQSTDTQYF

v_call: TRBV4-1
clone_size: .
d_call: .
j_call: TRBJ1-5
cdr3_nt: TGCGCCAGCAGCCAGGCCGTTGATAGCAATCAGCCCCAGCATTTT
cdr3_aa: CASSQAVDSNQPQHF

v_call: TRBV5-1
clone_size: .
d_call: .
j_call: TRBJ1-6
cdr3_nt: TGCGCCAGCAGCTGGAGGGATCCCTATAATTCACCCCTCCACTTT
cdr3_aa: CASSWRDPYNSPLHF

v_call: TRBV15
clone_size: .
d_call: TRBD2
j_call: TRBJ2-7
cdr3_nt: TGTGCCACCAGCACCGGGTACGGGGGGTCCTACGAGCAGTACTTC
cdr3_aa: CATSTGYGGSYEQYF

v_call: TRBV28
clone_size: .
d_call: .
j_call: TRBJ1-6
cdr3_nt: TGTGCCAGCAACGAGGGGGTGGTTAATTCACCCCTCCACTTT
cdr3_aa: CASNEGVVNSPLHF

v_call: TRBV4-3
clone_size: .
d_call: .
j_call: TRBJ1-3
cdr3_nt: TGCGCCAGCAGCCTGTGGGGGGACGCAAGAAACACCATATATTTT
cdr3_aa: CASSLWGDARNTIYF